The rows below give T cell receptor beta chains drawn from one sample of a study of blood T cell repertoires in COVID-19. Profiling relied on immunoSEQ multiplex PCR, and the TCRdb table lists in-frame clones only, not all of them. Seen here are 85,000 to 100,000 clones, approximately 79% observed once, and the top ten hold around 18%. The sample consisted of peripheral blood. The receptors were sampled from a woman aged 80 or over with active or convalescent COVID-19. The CDR3 runs from the conserved cysteine through the conserved F or W. The order of the fields is J gene, V gene, CDR3 length, CDR3 protein.

j_gene: TRBJ2-1
v_gene: TRBV3-1/TRBV3-2
len: 13
CDR3aa: CASRRTAADEQFF

j_gene: TRBJ2-7
v_gene: TRBV7-9
len: 17
CDR3aa: CASSLLLPGQGFHEQYF

j_gene: TRBJ2-7
v_gene: TRBV13
len: 13
CDR3aa: CASSLSRAYEQYF

j_gene: TRBJ2-6
v_gene: TRBV21-1
len: 15
CDR3aa: CAAMTGQGGANVLTF

j_gene: TRBJ2-3
v_gene: TRBV27
len: 20
CDR3aa: CASRYAGTSGRIAGTDTQYF

j_gene: TRBJ2-5
v_gene: TRBV5-1
len: 14
CDR3aa: CASSLATGVETQYF

j_gene: TRBJ1-5
v_gene: TRBV7-2
len: 14
CDR3aa: CASSLAAGNQPQHF

j_gene: TRBJ1-4
v_gene: TRBV5-1
len: 14
CDR3aa: CASSLFPGHEKLFF

j_gene: TRBJ2-3
v_gene: TRBV14
len: 18
CDR3aa: CASSQDEGGLAGADTQYF

j_gene: TRBJ2-2
v_gene: TRBV5-4
len: 15
CDR3aa: CASSLSLAGAGELFF

j_gene: TRBJ2-7
v_gene: TRBV6-6
len: 13
CDR3aa: CASSLGQNYEQYF

j_gene: TRBJ1-1
v_gene: TRBV11-1
len: 13
CDR3aa: CASSLWGETEAFF

j_gene: TRBJ2-7
v_gene: TRBV5-4
len: 15
CDR3aa: CASSLSGQGSYEQYF

j_gene: TRBJ2-4
v_gene: TRBV29-1
len: 13
CDR3aa: CSVIASGKNIQYF

j_gene: TRBJ1-1
v_gene: TRBV28
len: 13
CDR3aa: CASSFLRNTEAFF

j_gene: TRBJ2-7
v_gene: TRBV7-9
len: 11
CDR3aa: CASSQFYEQYF

j_gene: TRBJ2-7
v_gene: TRBV15
len: 16
CDR3aa: CATSRGGLAGVGEQYF

j_gene: TRBJ1-4
v_gene: TRBV18
len: 13
CDR3aa: CASSLARDEKLFF